This T cell receptor beta chain was captured in a study of shared clonotypes between healthy human individuals. Overall study context: Three plates were used per donor for CD4 naive, three for CD4 memory, two for CD8 naive and one for CD8 memory.

The CDR3 runs 16 residues. J lost 3 bases, V lost 1 base, and 7 bases had no gene match. Germline CDR1 and CDR2: SEHNR and FQNEAQ (reference sequence). Method: immunoSEQ multiplex PCR; TCRdb's copy keeps in-frame clones and lacks some. The table has just over 2,000,000 clones, approximately 94% seen once; the top ten hold around 1.1%. Terminally differentiated effector memory CD45RA+ cells were left out of the naive CD8 fraction, which was CD45RO-negative and positively selected for CCR7. Sequences were obtained from naive CD8+ T cells sorted from blood. The V and J genes are TRBV7-9 and TRBJ1-1, with TRBD1 matching 8 bases. This receptor was identified in a man younger than 35 in good health. The CDR3 protein is CASSLVGQGRDTEAFF. CDR3 coding DNA: TGTGCCAGCAGCTTAGTAGGACAGGGTCGGGACACTGAAGCTTTCTTT.